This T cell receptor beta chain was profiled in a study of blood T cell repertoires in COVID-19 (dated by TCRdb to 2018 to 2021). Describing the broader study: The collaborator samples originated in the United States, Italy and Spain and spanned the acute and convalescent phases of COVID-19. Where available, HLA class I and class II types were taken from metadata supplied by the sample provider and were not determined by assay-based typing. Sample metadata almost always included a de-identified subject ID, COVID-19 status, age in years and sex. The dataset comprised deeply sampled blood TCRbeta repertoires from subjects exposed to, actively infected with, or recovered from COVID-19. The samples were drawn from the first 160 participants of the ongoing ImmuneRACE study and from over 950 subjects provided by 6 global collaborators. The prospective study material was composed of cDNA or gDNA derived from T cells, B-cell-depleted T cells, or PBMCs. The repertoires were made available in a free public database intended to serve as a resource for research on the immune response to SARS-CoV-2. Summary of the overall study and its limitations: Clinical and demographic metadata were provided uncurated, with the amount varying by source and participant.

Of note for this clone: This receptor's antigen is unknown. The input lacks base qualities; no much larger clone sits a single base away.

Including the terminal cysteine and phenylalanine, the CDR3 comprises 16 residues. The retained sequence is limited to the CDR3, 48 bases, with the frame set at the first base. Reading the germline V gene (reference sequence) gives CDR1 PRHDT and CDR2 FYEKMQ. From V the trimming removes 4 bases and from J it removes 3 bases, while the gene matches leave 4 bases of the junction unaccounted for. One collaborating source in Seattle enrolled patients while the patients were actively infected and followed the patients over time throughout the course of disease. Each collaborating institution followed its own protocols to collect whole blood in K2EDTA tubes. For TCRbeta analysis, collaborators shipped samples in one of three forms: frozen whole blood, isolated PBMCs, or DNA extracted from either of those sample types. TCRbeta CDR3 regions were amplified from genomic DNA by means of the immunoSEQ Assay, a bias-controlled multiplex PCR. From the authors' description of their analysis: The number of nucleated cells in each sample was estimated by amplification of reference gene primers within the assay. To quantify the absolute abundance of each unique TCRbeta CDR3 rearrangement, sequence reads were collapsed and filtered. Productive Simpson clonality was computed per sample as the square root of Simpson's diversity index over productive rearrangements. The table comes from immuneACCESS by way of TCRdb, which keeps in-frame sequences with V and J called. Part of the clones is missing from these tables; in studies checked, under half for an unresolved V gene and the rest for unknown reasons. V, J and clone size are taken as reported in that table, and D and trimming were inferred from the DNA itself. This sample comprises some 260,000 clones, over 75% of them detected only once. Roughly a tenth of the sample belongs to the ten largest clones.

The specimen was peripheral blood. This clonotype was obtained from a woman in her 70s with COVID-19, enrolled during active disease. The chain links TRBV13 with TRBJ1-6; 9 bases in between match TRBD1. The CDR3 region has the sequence CASSSGTGNYNSPLHF. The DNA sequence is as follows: TGTGCCAGCAGCTCCGGGACAGGGAACTATAATTCACCCCTCCACTTT.